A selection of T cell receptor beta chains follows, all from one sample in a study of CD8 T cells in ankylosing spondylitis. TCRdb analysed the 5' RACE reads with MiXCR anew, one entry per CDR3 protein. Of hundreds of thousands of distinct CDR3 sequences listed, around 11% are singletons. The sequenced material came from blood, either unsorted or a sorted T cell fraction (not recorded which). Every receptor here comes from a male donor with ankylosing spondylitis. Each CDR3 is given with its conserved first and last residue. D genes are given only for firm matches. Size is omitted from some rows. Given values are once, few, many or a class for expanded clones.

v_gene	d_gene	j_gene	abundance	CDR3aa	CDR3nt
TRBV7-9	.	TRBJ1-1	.	CASSSGAIANTEAFF	TGTGCCAGCAGCTCTGGGGCAATTGCGAACACTGAAGCTTTCTTT
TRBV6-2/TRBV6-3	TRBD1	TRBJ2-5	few	CASSSTGVRETQYF	TGTGCCAGCAGTTCTACAGGGGTGAGAGAGACCCAGTACTTC
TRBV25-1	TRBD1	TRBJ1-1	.	CASKRRTGLGNTEAFF	TGTGCCAGCAAGAGGCGGACAGGGCTCGGTAACACTGAAGCTTTCTTT
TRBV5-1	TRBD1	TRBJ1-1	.	CASSSGQAVGIEAFF	TGCGCCAGCAGCTCGGGACAGGCTGTAGGAATTGAAGCTTTCTTT
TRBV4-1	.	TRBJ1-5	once	CASSQDLQTGRQPQHF	TGCGCCAGCAGCCAAGATCTACAGACAGGCCGTCAGCCCCAGCATTTT
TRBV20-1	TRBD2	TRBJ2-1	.	CSARDLAGGGHNEQFF	TGCAGTGCTAGAGACCTAGCGGGAGGGGGACACAATGAGCAGTTCTTC
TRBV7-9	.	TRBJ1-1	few	CASSLGQQHTEAFF	TGTGCCAGCAGCTTAGGACAGCAGCACACTGAAGCTTTCTTT
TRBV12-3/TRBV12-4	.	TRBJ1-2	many	CASSFALAGYTF	TGTGCCAGCAGTTTCGCCCTGGCGGGCTACACCTTC
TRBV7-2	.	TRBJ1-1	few	CASSLARTSTEAFF	TGTGCCAGCAGCTTAGCGAGGACATCCACTGAAGCTTTCTTT
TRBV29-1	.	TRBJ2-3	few	CSVEQRTDTQYF	TGCAGCGTTGAACAGCGCACAGATACGCAGTATTTT
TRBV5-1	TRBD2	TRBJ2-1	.	CASSLPGLAGEVEQFF	TGCGCCAGCAGCTTACCGGGACTAGCGGGAGAGGTTGAGCAGTTCTTC
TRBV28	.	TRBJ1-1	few	CASSSDGAVHTEAFF	TGTGCCAGCAGTTCTGATGGGGCCGTCCACACTGAAGCTTTCTTT
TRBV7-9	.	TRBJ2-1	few	CASKSRTPFNNEQFF	TGTGCCAGCAAGAGCCGGACTCCGTTCAACAATGAGCAGTTCTTC
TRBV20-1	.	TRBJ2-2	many	CSARLAINTGELFF	TGCAGTGCTAGACTAGCGATTAACACCGGGGAGCTGTTTTTT
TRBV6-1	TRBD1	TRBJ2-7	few	CASSPWTGGDYAEQYF	TGTGCCAGCAGCCCATGGACAGGGGGCGACTACGCCGAGCAGTACTTC
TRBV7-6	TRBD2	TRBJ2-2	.	CASSLGLAGGPGELFF	TGTGCCAGCAGCTTAGGACTAGCGGGGGGTCCCGGGGAGCTGTTTTTT
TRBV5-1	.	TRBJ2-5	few	CASRTGETQYF	TGCGCCAGCAGAACGGGAGAGACCCAGTACTTC
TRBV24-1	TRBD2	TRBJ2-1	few	CATSDVSGRAYNEQFF	TGTGCCACCAGTGATGTTAGCGGGAGAGCCTACAATGAGCAGTTCTTC
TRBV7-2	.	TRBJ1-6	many	CASSPRTEENNSPLHF	TGTGCCAGCAGCCCACGGACAGAAGAGAATAATTCACCCCTCCACTTT
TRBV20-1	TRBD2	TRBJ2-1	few	CSAVSGRRFSVEQFF	TGCAGCGCCGTTAGCGGGAGGAGGTTTTCGGTTGAGCAGTTCTTC
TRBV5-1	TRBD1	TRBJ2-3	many	CASSLAGQGRTDTQYF	TGCGCCAGCAGCTTGGCGGGACAGGGACGCACAGATACGCAGTATTTT
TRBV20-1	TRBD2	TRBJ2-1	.	CSAPRGRGVGEQFF	TGCAGTGCTCCTCGGGGGAGGGGAGTGGGTGAGCAGTTCTTC
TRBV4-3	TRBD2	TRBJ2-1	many	CASSKRTSGIYNEQFF	TGCGCCAGCAGCAAACGGACTAGCGGTATCTACAATGAGCAGTTCTTC
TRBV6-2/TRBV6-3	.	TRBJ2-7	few	CASSYDDRIYEQYF	TGTGCCAGCAGTTACGACGACAGGATCTACGAGCAGTACTTC
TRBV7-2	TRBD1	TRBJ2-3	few	CASSSGGQGGTDTQYF	TGTGCCAGCAGCTCGGGGGGACAGGGCGGCACAGATACGCAGTATTTT
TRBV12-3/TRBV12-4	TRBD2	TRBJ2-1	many	CASRRLAGYNEQFF	TGTGCCAGCAGGAGACTAGCCGGGTACAATGAGCAGTTCTTC
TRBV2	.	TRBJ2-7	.	CASSEALTGRYEQYF	TGTGCCAGCAGTGAAGCGCTTACAGGGAGATACGAGCAGTACTTC
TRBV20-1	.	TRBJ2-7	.	CSAMSPGEYEQYF	TGCAGTGCTATGTCTCCGGGGGAGTACGAGCAGTACTTC
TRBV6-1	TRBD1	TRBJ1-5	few	CASSPRGRGQPQHF	TGTGCCAGCTCCCCCAGGGGGCGAGGACAGCCCCAGCATTTT
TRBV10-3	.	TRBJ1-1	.	CAISSQGRTEAFF	TGTGCCATCAGTTCCCAGGGGAGGACTGAAGCTTTCTTT
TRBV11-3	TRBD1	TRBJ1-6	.	CASSVYRGSPLHF	TGTGCCAGCAGCGTTTACAGGGGTTCACCCCTCCACTTT
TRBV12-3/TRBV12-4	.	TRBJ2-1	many	CASSQSQWNEQFF	TGTGCCAGCAGCCAGTCCCAATGGAATGAGCAGTTCTTC
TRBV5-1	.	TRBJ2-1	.	CASSPEGGYNEQFF	TGCGCCAGCAGCCCCGAGGGGGGTTACAATGAGCAGTTCTTC
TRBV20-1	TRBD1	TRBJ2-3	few	CSASQGVFTDTQYF	TGCAGTGCTAGCCAGGGGGTGTTCACAGATACGCAGTATTTT
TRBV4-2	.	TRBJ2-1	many	CASSQDRTRNEQFF	TGTGCCAGCAGCCAAGACAGGACCAGGAATGAGCAGTTCTTC
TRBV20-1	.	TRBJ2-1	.	CSARGRHYSYNEQFF	TGCAGTGCTAGAGGACGTCACTACTCCTACAATGAGCAGTTCTTC
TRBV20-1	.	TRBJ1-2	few	CSPFSGDGTYGYTF	TGCAGCCCTTTCAGCGGGGACGGCACCTATGGCTACACCTTC
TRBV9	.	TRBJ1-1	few	CASSVVAGLNTEAFF	TGTGCCAGCAGCGTAGTGGCGGGGTTGAACACTGAAGCTTTCTTT
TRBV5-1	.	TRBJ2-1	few	CASSSGRVSSYNEQFF	TGCGCCAGCAGTTCTGGCAGGGTGTCCTCCTACAATGAGCAGTTCTTC
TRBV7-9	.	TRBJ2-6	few	CASSHRVSGANVLTF	TGTGCCAGCAGCCACAGGGTGTCTGGGGCCAACGTCCTGACTTTC
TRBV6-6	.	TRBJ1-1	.	CASRRINTEAFF	TGTGCCAGCAGAAGAATCAACACTGAAGCTTTCTTT
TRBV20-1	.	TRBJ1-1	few	CSAPRIGGLNTEAFF	TGCAGTGCTCCCAGGATTGGAGGCCTTAACACTGAAGCTTTCTTT
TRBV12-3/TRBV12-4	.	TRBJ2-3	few	CASCQRVYTDTQYF	TGTGCCAGCTGCCAGCGGGTGTACACAGATACGCAGTATTTT
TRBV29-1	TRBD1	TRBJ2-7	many	CSVWDRVYEQYF	TGCAGCGTCTGGGACAGGGTTTACGAGCAGTACTTC
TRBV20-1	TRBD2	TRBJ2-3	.	CSARDREGPADTQYF	TGCAGTGCTAGAGATCGGGAGGGCCCCGCAGATACGCAGTATTTT
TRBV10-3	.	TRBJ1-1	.	CATQTNTEAFF	TGTGCCACTCAGACGAACACTGAAGCTTTCTTT
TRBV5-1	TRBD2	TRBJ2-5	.	CASSLGLALGGETQYF	TGCGCCAGCAGCCTCGGACTAGCCTTGGGGGGGGAGACCCAGTACTTC
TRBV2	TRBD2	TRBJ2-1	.	CASTPRLAGENEQFF	TGTGCCAGCACCCCGCGACTAGCGGGAGAAAATGAGCAGTTCTTC